The following is a TCR beta chain sequence with its context. Its specificity is not known. The data were obtained in a study of cytomegalovirus exposure and HLA in healthy donors. Vbeta (60) and Jbeta (13) primers were used in the PCR. Sequencing was performed with immunoSEQ multiplex PCR; in TCRdb, only in-frame clones are kept and a portion is missing. The table has approximately 190,000 clones, about 89% seen once. General study results and limits: Because they were indistinguishable, some V segments, including TRBV6-2 and TRBV6-3, were excluded. Most TCR beta V segments were productive about 87% or about 30% of the time in an earlier analysis. When a later analysis compared HLA-associated TCR beta chains with equally common others, the HLA-associated chains turned out to be more clonally expanded and to have lower generation probabilities.

This CDR3 has 12 amino acids. The specimen sequenced was PBMCs. The sequence came from a man younger than 40 in good health and CMV-seronegative. The chain combines TRBV21-1 with TRBJ2-1; TRBD2, the table's D call, was not compared with the DNA. TRBV21-1 is termed a pseudogene. CDR3 protein: CASSRVNNEQFF. CDR3 sequence (DNA): TGTGCCAGCAGCCGGGTCAACAATGAGCAGTTCTTC.